Sample share makes the clone carrying this T cell receptor beta chain medium-sized. Its antigen is unknown. Sequenced by immunoSEQ multiplex PCR; TCRdb stores in-frame clones only, minus some. The repertoire includes around 45,000 clones, about 70% of them detected once, and more than 20% sits in the top ten. These data are taken from a study of radiotherapy plus CTLA-4 blockade in lung cancer. Study at large: Patients showed objective responses in 15% to 20% of cases and disease control in roughly 31%.

Patients had chemo-refractory metastatic non-small-cell lung cancer and received focal radiation plus CTLA-4 blockade that used ipilimumab. Regarding the study as a whole: Clones of tumor-derived TCRs expanded in blood after radiotherapy plus ipilimumab. Reportedly, early blood T cell clone dynamics best predicted response, with interferon-beta.

Germline V gives CDR1 SEHNR, CDR2 FQNEAQ (reference sequence). The V and J ends lost 4 bases and 4 bases, in that order; junction bases with no gene match: 5. The CDR3 has 14 residues. The clonotype originates from a human donor with non-small cell lung cancer who had a partial response to radiotherapy plus ipilimumab. The material was peripheral blood, obtained from a patient treated with radiotherapy plus ipilimumab. The chain combines TRBV7-9 with TRBJ2-7; 9 bases agree with TRBD1. Here the CDR3 reads CASSSGQGKYEQYF. In DNA form, the CDR3 reads TGTGCCAGCAGCTCGGGACAGGGTAAATACGAGCAGTACTTC.